This TCR beta chain was retrieved from a study of shared clonotypes between healthy human individuals. This CDR3 is built from 16 residues. The germline V and J ends were trimmed by 1 base and 4 bases, with 17 bases remaining between them. Germline loops: CDR1 SGHTA, CDR2 FQGNSA. Genomic DNA per cell subset filled all wells of several immunoSEQ plates. The repertoire was sequenced with immunoSEQ multiplex PCR; TCRdb's copy has only in-frame clones and lacks some. This sample yields about 560,000 clones, of which roughly four fifths are seen a single time; around 11% belongs to the top ten. The sequencing input was PBMCs. This rearrangement joins TRBV7-2 to TRBJ2-7; D is ambiguous. The clonotype was recovered from a woman in her 40s in good health. Some clones in this sample may be carry-over from other donors' samples. This CDR3 is CASSLVPLPKPYEQYF. CDR3 DNA sequence: TGTGCCAGCAGCTTAGTACCCCTACCGAAACCGTACGAGCAGTACTTC. Complete variable domain (other parts from reference TRBV7-2 and TRBJ2-7): GAGVSQSPSNKVTEKGKDVELRCDPISGHTALYWYRQSLGQGLEFLIYFQGNSAPDKSGLPSDRFSAERTGGSVSTLTIQRTQQEDSAVYLCASSLVPLPKPYEQYFGPGTRLTVT.